This T cell receptor beta chain was recorded in a study of blood T cell repertoires in COVID-19. Study in general: Material from acute and convalescent COVID-19 was sourced from the United States, Italy and Spain. PBMCs, B-cell-depleted T cells, or T cells provided the cDNA or gDNA that made up the material.

Followed longitudinally, the Seattle patients had been enrolled during active infection. Trimming removed 0 bases from V and 5 bases from J; junction bases left unmatched: 7. Germline V gene lookup returns CDR1 SGDLS and CDR2 YYNGEE. CDR3 length: 15 amino acids. This clone came up once. In the source study's methods: Scientists estimated how many nucleated cells there were by amplifying reference gene primers. Profiling relied on immunoSEQ multiplex PCR, and the TCRdb table lists in-frame clones only, not all of them. The V and J calls and clone size come from that table; D and trimming were worked out from the DNA. Among under 200,000 clones, less than 90% were seen once, and the ten largest hold around 9.9%.

The TCR comes from a woman aged 60-70 years with COVID-19, enrolled during active disease. Sequencing was performed on peripheral blood. This chain connects TRBV9 to TRBJ2-7; TRBD2 agrees at 8 bases. CDR3 sequence: CASSVDGGRTDEQYF. CDR3 DNA sequence: TGTGCCAGCAGCGTAGATGGCGGGAGGACCGACGAGCAGTACTTC. The variable domain in full, with the rest retrieved from reference TRBV9 and TRBJ2-7, is DSGVTQTPKHLITATGQRVTLRCSPRSGDLSVYWYQQSLDQGLQFLIQYYNGEERAKGNILERFSAQQFPDLHSELNLSSLELGDSALYFCASSVDGGRTDEQYFGPGTRLTVT.